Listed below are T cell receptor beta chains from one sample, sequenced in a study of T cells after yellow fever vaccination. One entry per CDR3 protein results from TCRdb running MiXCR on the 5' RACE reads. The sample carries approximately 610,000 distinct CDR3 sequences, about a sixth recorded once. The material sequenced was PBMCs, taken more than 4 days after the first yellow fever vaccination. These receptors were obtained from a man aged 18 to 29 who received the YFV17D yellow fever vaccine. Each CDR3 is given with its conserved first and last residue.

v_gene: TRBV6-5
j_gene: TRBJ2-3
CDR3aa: CASSYSEGTDTQYF

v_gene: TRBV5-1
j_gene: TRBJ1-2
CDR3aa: CASSLEARTGDYGYTF

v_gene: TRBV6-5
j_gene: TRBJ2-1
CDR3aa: CASSYSRGGANEQFF

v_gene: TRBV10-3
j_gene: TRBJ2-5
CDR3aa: CAISATSGGRETQYF

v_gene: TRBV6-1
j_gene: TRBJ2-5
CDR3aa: CASSREGGPSGETQYF

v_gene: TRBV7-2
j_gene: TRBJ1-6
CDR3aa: CASSGRGPSGSPLHF

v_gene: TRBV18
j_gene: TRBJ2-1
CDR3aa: CASSPPARWPYNEQFF

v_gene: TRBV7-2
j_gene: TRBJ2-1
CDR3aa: CASSLTSSYNEQFF

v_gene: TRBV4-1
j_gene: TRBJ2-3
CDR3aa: CASSQDGGWVADTQYF

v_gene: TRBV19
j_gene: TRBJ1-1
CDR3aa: CASQPRGNTEAFF

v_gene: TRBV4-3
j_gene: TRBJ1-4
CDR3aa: CASSQGGSQGPFGKLFF

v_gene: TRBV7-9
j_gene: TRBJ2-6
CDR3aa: CASSSPTDSGANVLTF

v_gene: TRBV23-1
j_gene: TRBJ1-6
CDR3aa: CASSQSTGSSYNSPLHF

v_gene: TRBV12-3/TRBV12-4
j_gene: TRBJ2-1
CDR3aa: CASLGAGASSYNEQFF

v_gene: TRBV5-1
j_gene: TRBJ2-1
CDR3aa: CASSLDLNDEQFF

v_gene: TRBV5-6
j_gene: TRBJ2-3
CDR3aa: CASSLPGYGDTQYF

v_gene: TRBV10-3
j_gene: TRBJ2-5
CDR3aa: CATTQVLQETQYF

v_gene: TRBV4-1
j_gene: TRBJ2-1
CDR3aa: CASSQVAGPYNEQFF

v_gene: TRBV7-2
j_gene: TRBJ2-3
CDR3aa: CASIQSGGEGHTQYF

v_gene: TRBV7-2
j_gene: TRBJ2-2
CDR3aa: CASSWTSGNTGELFF

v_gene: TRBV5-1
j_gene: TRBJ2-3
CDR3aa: CASSFYPGFTTDTQYF

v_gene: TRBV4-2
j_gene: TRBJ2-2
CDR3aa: CASSQPQGAGTGELFF

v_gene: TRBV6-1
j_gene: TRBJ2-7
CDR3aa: CASRPMIMGSYEQYF

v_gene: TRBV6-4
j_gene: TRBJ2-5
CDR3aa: CASSDSGSPQETQYF

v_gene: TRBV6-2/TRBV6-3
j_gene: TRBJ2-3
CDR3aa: CASSRSTPTGYANTQYF

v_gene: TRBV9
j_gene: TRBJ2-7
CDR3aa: CASSVAGTGVYEQYF

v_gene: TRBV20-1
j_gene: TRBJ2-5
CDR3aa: CSAACGGAKTQYF

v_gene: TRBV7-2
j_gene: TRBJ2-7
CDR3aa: CASSLISPRGEQYF

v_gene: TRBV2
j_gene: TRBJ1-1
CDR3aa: CAILRGRGRGAFF

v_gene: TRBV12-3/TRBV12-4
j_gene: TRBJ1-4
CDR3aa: CASRGDRWEKLFF

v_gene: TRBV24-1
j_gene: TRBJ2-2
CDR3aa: CATGDENTGELFF

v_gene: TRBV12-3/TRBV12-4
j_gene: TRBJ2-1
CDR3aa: CASTLQGFNNEQFF

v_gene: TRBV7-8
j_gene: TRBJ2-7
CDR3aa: CASSAGTSGDLLGEQYF

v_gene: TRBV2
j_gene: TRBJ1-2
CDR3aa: CASREGDGYTF

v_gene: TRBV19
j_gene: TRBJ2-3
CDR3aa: CASSAAGVGTDTQYF

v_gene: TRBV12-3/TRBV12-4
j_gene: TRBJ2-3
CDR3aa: CASSHGRTGRQADTQYF

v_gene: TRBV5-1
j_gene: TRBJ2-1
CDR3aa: CASSLVKRGGVDEQFF

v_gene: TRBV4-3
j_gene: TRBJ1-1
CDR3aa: CASSQDYTLATEAFF

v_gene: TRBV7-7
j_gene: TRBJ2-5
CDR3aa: CASSLSGQGGTQYF